The T cell receptor (beta chain) described here comes from a study of regulatory T cells in long-lasting Graves disease. Trimming removed 5 bases from V and 0 bases from J; junction bases left unmatched: 3. This CDR3 contains 15 residues. The germline V gene encodes CDR1 SGHVS and CDR2 FNYEAQ. This clonotype was detected many times. The time point was: persistent/refractory GD, antithyroid drugs over 5 years with positive TRAb. Researchers made the TCR library from RNA that was extracted from PBMCs. CDR3-region Arm-PCR and iRepertoire HTBI primers produced the TCR beta libraries. In the study's own analysis: The samples yielded approximately 62 TRBV and around 14 TRBJ segments. TCRdb processed the multiplex PCR reads anew with MiXCR; each CDR3 protein has one entry. The V and J calls and clone size are TCRdb's, not the authors'. The sample includes some 340,000 distinct CDR3 sequences, roughly 20% seen only once; the top ten take 25% to 30%.

This sequence joins TRBV7-6 and TRBJ2-7; 11 positions match TRBD2. The sample consisted of peripheral blood mononuclear cells (PBMCs), taken when the disease was refractory, from a patient treated with antithyroid drugs. The receptor's source is a woman in her forties with Graves disease. The CDR3 nucleotides are TGTGCCAGCAGCCCGGGACTAGCGGCCTCCTACGAGCAGTACTTC. Translating gives CASSPGLAASYEQYF.